Following are 17 T cell receptor beta chains from one sample sequenced in a study of CD8 T cells in Susac syndrome (dated by TCRdb to the late 2010s). The library relied on the immunoSEQ multiplex PCR assay. RNA was extracted using the RNeasy kit, and about 0.45 to 1 ug of the RNA was reverse transcribed with random hexamers. The raw public reads went through TCRdb reprocessing: fastp at Q25, MiXCR clone calling, in-frame beta chains kept. Each entry is one CDR3 protein sequence, shown with its most common DNA and genes. The sample records roughly 130,000 distinct CDR3 sequences, 90% to 95% of which are singletons. The top ten clones comprise over 0.095% of the sample. Specimen: CD4+ T cells from PBMCs. Every receptor here comes from a human donor with multiple sclerosis.

This sequence joins TRBV27 and TRBJ1-3; no firm D call. Germline CDR1 and CDR2: MNHEY and SMNVEV (reference sequence). The CDR3 spans 13 residues. V was pared by 4 bases and J by 2 bases, with 6 bases between. CDR3 protein: CASSSGAGNTIYF. The CDR3 nucleotides are TGTGCCAGCAGTTCTGGGGCTGGAAACACCATATATTTT.

The V and J genes are TRBV7-3 and TRBJ2-1, with D perhaps TRBD1 (5 bases). V dropped 5 bases and J dropped 10 bases, with 12 bases sitting between them. The CDR3 totals 12 residues. CDR1 and CDR2 (germline): SGHTA, FQGTGA. The CDR3 protein is CASSPGYGEQFF. CDR3 sequence (DNA): TGTGCCAGCAGCCCAGGGTACGGGGAGCAGTTCTTC.

V gene TRBV7-2 combines with J gene TRBJ2-3; D perhaps matches TRBD2 (5 bases). This CDR3 is 12 amino acids long. V was shortened by 0 bases and J by 12 bases, with 10 bases between the two germline ends. Germline V gene data show CDR1 as SGHTA and CDR2 as FQGNSA. As DNA, the CDR3 is TGTGCCAGCAGCTTAGCGGACTTTGAACAGTATTTT. Translated: CASSLADFEQYF.

V usage is TRBV9 and J usage is TRBJ2-1, with 10 bases matching TRBD2. Germline CDR1 SGDLS, CDR2 YYNGEE. J was trimmed by 5 bases and V by 2 bases; bases with no gene match: 4. The CDR3 contains 15 residues. CDR3 nucleotide sequence: TGTGCCAGCAGCGTCCTAGCGGGAGCCGACAATGAGCAGTTCTTC. Translating it yields CASSVLAGADNEQFF.

In DNA form, the CDR3 reads TGTGCCAGCAGCTTAGCGATAGGCACTGAAGCTTTCTTT. It is translated as CASSLAIGTEAFF. The gene calls are TRBV7-9 and TRBJ1-1; D is undetermined. Germline V gene lookup returns CDR1 SEHNR and CDR2 FQNEAQ (reference sequence). The CDR3 consists of 13 residues. Trimming pared 0 bases from V and 4 bases from J, leaving 6 bases between.

CDR3 amino acids: CAWSVRQTNTEAFF. CDR3 nucleotides: TGTGCCTGGAGTGTAAGACAAACGAACACTGAAGCTTTCTTT. The chain is built from TRBV30 and TRBJ1-1; D is undetermined. With 0 bases removed from V and 1 base from J, the gap between germline ends came to 9 bases. This CDR3 region has 14 residues. Germline V gene lookup returns CDR1 GTSNPN and CDR2 SVGIG (reference sequence).

Points on this clonotype: Here the CDR3 omits its conserved ending phenylalanine or tryptophan, so a read error is the likely source. The chain joins TRBV9 to TRBJ2-2; D gene unclear. Trimming pared 1 base from V and 9 bases from J, leaving 7 bases between. CDR1 is SGDLS and CDR2 is YYNGEE in the germline V gene. This CDR3 spans 12 amino acids. Written as DNA, the CDR3 is TGTGCCAGCAGCGTAAACTTCCGGGAGCTGTTTTCT. As protein: CASSVNFRELFS.

The genes are TRBV6-4 and TRBJ2-3; D may correspond to TRBD1 or TRBD2 (5 bases each). Trimming pared 4 bases from V and 4 bases from J, leaving 12 bases between. CDR3 length: 14 residues. From germline, CDR1 is MRHNA and CDR2 SNTAGT. Here the CDR3 reads CASSAPGRSDTQYF. CDR3 nucleotides: TGTGCCAGCAGTGCGCCGGGGCGATCAGATACGCAGTATTTT.

The chain carries TRBV24-1 and TRBJ2-7, with 7 bases identical to TRBD1. CDR3 length equals 14 residues. V trimming: 4 bases; J trimming: 7 bases; junction bases outside the gene matches: 9. CDR1 and CDR2 from the germline V gene are KGHDR and SFDVKD. The CDR3 is CATSEPDRPREQYF. CDR3 in DNA: TGTGCCACCAGTGAACCGGACAGGCCTCGGGAGCAGTACTTC.

The V gene is TRBV29-1, the J gene TRBJ2-3; D is unresolved. The CDR3 runs 15 residues. The V end lost 0 bases, the J end lost 2 bases, and 12 bases lay between the germline ends. From germline, CDR1 is SQVTM and CDR2 ANQGSEA. The CDR3 is CSVEDRSGYTDTQYF. The DNA for the CDR3 is TGCAGCGTTGAAGACCGTTCAGGCTACACAGATACGCAGTATTTT.

The CDR3 DNA is TGCGCCAGCAGCCAAGGGGCGGACGGATTGAAGGGCTACACCTTC. This sequence encodes CASSQGADGLKGYTF. This chain uses TRBV4-3 with TRBJ1-2; D uncertain. This CDR3 comprises 15 residues. Per germline, CDR1 LGHNA and CDR2 YSLEER. Trimming stripped 1 base from V and 8 bases from J, with 17 bases between.

The chain joins TRBV27 to TRBJ1-6; D unresolved. V lost 8 bases to trimming and J lost 3 bases, with 5 bases between them. Germline loops: CDR1 MNHEY, CDR2 SMNVEV (reference sequence). The CDR3 covers 12 residues. The CDR3: CASSFYNSPLHF. The CDR3 DNA follows: TGTGCCAGCTCTTTCTATAATTCACCCCTCCACTTT.

The chain is built from TRBV29-1 and TRBJ2-3, with 10 bases that match TRBD2. The CDR3 contains 16 residues. The trim removed 5 bases at V and 3 bases at J, leaving 11 bases unmatched. Germline CDR1 is SQVTM and CDR2 is ANQGSEA. In nucleotides, the CDR3 is TGCAGCGTTAAGAGATCGGCTAGCGGGAGAACAGATACGCAGTATTTT. Its protein product is CSVKRSASGRTDTQYF.

This clonotype was detected once. The chain couples TRBV29-1 to TRBJ1-4; no firm D call. V was shortened by 4 bases and J by 5 bases, with 14 bases between the two germline ends. The CDR3 sequence is 14 residues long. Germline CDR1 and CDR2: SQVTM and ANQGSEA. The CDR3 region has the DNA TGCAGCGTTGCGCCCACGGGCGTGAATGAAAAACTGTTTTTT. It is translated as CSVAPTGVNEKLFF.

The table lists this clonotype with a count of one. The rearrangement links TRBV12-3 or TRBV12-4 to TRBJ1-6; 9 positions match TRBD1. The CDR3 runs 16 residues. V lost 1 base to trimming and J lost 8 bases; unmatched junction nucleotides: 6. The CDR3 nucleotides read TGTGCCAGCAGTTTAGGCCAGGGACAGGGAGATTCACCCCTCCACTTT. This encodes CASSLGQGQGDSPLHF.

V usage is TRBV7-2 and J usage is TRBJ2-7; 8 bases align to TRBD2. The CDR3 is 15 residues long. With V trimmed by 6 bases and J by 1 base, 8 bases remained unmatched. Germline V gene lookup returns CDR1 SGHTA and CDR2 FQGNSA. The CDR3 nucleotides are TGTGCCAGCAGACGTAGCGGGACACCTTCCTACGAGCAGTACTTC. It encodes CASRRSGTPSYEQYF.

The chain combines TRBV12-3 or TRBV12-4 with TRBJ2-6; D unresolved. The CDR3 has 14 residues. V lost 6 bases and J 4 bases, leaving 10 bases between the germline ends. Written as DNA, the CDR3 is TGTGCCAGCAGCTCCGTTATCGGGGCCAACGTCCTGACTTTC. Protein: CASSSVIGANVLTF.